This entry is about one T cell receptor (beta chain). What it binds is not known. From germline, CDR1 is SGHTA and CDR2 FQGNSA. The CDR3 length is 13 residues. Trimming cost V 5 bases and J 12 bases; bases outside gene matches: 8. These data belong to a study of beta chain features in type 1 diabetes. Study outcomes and limitations: Compared with healthy donors, patients appeared to share more similar naive, central memory and regulatory TCRB repertoires.

The entirety of the isolated RNA underwent reverse transcription, so expressed TCRB transcripts were sequenced. The assay was immunoSEQ multiplex PCR, and TCRdb's table has in-frame clones only and misses some. This table has 300,000 to 350,000 clones, around a fifth appearing once. The clonotype was recovered from a woman between 18 and 29 years old in good health. V and J are TRBV7-2 and TRBJ1-2; 11 positions match TRBD1. The sample consisted of naive CD4+ T cells from blood. The CDR3 here is CASSPGQGGTDTF. The CDR3 DNA sequence: TGTGCCAGCAGCCCGGGACAGGGGGGAACCGACACCTTC. Complete variable domain (other parts from reference TRBV7-2 and TRBJ1-2): GAGVSQSPSNKVTEKGKDVELRCDPISGHTALYWYRQSLGQGLEFLIYFQGNSAPDKSGLPSDRFSAERTGGSVSTLTIQRTQQEDSAVYLCASSPGQGGTDTFGSGTRLTVV.